Listed here are 9 T cell receptor beta chains from one sample, sequenced in a study of blood T cells in healthy people across ages. A J-beta primer mix and a sample-barcoded 5' primer were used in a second PCR of about 7 to 12 cycles. TCRdb re-called the 5' RACE reads with MiXCR, one entry per CDR3 protein. Of approximately 940,000 distinct CDR3 sequences detected, 45% to 50% appear once; the ten largest clones hold around 15%. The specimen sequenced was blood. The receptors originated from a man under 40 in good health.

This clonotype was found a few times. The chain carries TRBV7-3 and TRBJ2-4; the D gene is possibly TRBD1 (6 bases). The CDR3 totals 13 residues. Germline V CDR1 and CDR2: SGHTA, FQGTGA. V was trimmed by 8 bases and J by 9 bases, leaving 17 bases between them. CDR3 DNA: TGTGCCAGCTTAACGTGGACAGATGGCATTCAGTACTTC. This sequence encodes CASLTWTDGIQYF.

This rearrangement joins TRBV5-1 to TRBJ1-4; tentative D call: TRBD1 (6 bases). Germline values: CDR1 SGHRS, CDR2 YFSETQ. Trimming took 2 bases from V and 2 from J, leaving 10 bases between them. The CDR3 length is 15 residues. The CDR3 spells CASSFQRGTNEKLFF. CDR3 DNA: TGCGCCAGCAGCTTCCAAAGGGGGACTAATGAAAAACTGTTTTTT. The full variable domain, rest sourced from reference TRBV5-1 and TRBJ1-4, is KAGVTQTPRYLIKTRGQQVTLSCSPISGHRSVSWYQQTPGQGLQFLFEYFSETQRNKGNFPGRFSGRQFSNSRSEMNVSTLELGDSALYLCASSFQRGTNEKLFFGSGTQLSVL.

This clonotype has just a few counts. V gene TRBV7-2 combines with J gene TRBJ1-1; D uncertain. This CDR3 is 14 amino acids long. Germline V gene lookup returns CDR1 SGHTA and CDR2 FQGNSA. Deletions cut 5 bases from V and 0 bases from J, with 10 bases between. The DNA of the CDR3 is TGTGCCAGCAGCAAAGGCGTGCTGAACACTGAAGCTTTCTTT. Translation: CASSKGVLNTEAFF.

This clonotype showed up many times. The chain is built from TRBV28 and TRBJ2-1, with 9 positions matching TRBD2. Germline V gene data show CDR1 as MDHEN and CDR2 as SYDVKM. With V trimmed by 6 bases and J by 0 bases, 6 bases remained unmatched. This CDR3 has 16 residues. The CDR3 region is CASSISSGASYNEQFF. The CDR3 DNA is TGTGCCAGCAGCATTTCTAGCGGGGCCTCCTACAATGAGCAGTTCTTC.

The gene calls are TRBV4-3 and TRBJ2-2; D gene uncertain. Germline V lookup: CDR1 LGHNA, CDR2 YSLEER. The V end lost 1 base, the J end lost 3 bases, and 9 bases lay between the germline ends. This CDR3 is built from 15 residues. CDR3 nucleotide sequence: TGCGCCAGCAGCCAAGGCCTTCTTTACACCGGGGAGCTGTTTTTT. Amino acid sequence: CASSQGLLYTGELFF.

This chain uses TRBV7-2 with TRBJ1-4; D unclear. CDR3 size: 16 residues. Between the trimmed V and J ends, which lost 7 bases and 0 bases, there was a span of 15 bases. Germline V gene data show CDR1 as SGHTA and CDR2 as FQGNSA. CDR3 bases: TGTGCCAGCACCCTTCAGCCGTCGGCAACTAATGAAAAACTGTTTTTT. Translation: CASTLQPSATNEKLFF.

This clonotype has only a few counts. The V gene is TRBV4-1, the J gene TRBJ2-3, with 8 bases aligning to TRBD2. CDR3 length: 16 amino acids. Germline CDR1 reads MGHRA; CDR2 reads YSYEKL. J lost 0 bases, V lost 4 bases, and 6 bases had no gene match. CDR3 residues: CASSPGGASSTDTQYF. DNA for the CDR3: TGCGCCAGCAGCCCGGGGGGGGCGTCAAGCACAGATACGCAGTATTTT.

Many counts were recorded for this clonotype. J is TRBJ2-7 and V is TRBV6-5; D may be TRBD1 (5 bases). This CDR3 has 13 residues. Germline values: CDR1 MNHEY, CDR2 SVGAGI. Trimming took 3 bases from V and 2 from J, leaving 8 bases between them. The DNA for the CDR3 is TGTGCCAGCAGTTATAGGGGAACCTACGAGCAGTACTTC. It codes for CASSYRGTYEQYF.

This clonotype has more than one count but fewer than ten. The CDR3 spells CASSYSRDSYEQYF. Here the CDR3 DNA reads TGTGCCAGCAGTTACTCGAGGGACTCCTACGAGCAGTACTTC. The chain links TRBV6-5 to TRBJ2-7, with a tentative D call TRBD2 (5 bases). CDR1 is MNHEY and CDR2 is SVGAGI in the germline V gene. V was trimmed by 0 bases and J by 0 bases, leaving 6 bases between them. The CDR3 is made up of 14 amino acids.